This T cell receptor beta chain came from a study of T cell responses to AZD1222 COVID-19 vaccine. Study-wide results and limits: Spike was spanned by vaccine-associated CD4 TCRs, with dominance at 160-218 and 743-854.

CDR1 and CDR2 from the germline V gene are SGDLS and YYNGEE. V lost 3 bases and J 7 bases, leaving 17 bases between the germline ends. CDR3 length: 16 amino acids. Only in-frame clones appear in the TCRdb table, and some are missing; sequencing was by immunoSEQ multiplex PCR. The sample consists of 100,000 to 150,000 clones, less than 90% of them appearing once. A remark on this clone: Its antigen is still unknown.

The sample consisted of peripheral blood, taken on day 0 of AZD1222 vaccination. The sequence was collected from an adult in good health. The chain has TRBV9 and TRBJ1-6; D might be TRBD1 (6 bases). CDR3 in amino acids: CASSAHHGQQNSPLHF. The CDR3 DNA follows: TGTGCCAGCAGCGCCCATCACGGACAGCAGAATTCACCCCTCCACTTT. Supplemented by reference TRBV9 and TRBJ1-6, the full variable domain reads DSGVTQTPKHLITATGQRVTLRCSPRSGDLSVYWYQQSLDQGLQFLIQYYNGEERAKGNILERFSAQQFPDLHSELNLSSLELGDSALYFCASSAHHGQQNSPLHFGNGTRLTVT.